Following are 17 T cell receptor beta chains from one sample sequenced in a study of glioma-infiltrating T cells. Amplification of TCR alpha and beta CDR3 regions from RNA used iRepertoire nested multiplex PCR. Each CDR3 protein gets one entry after TCRdb re-called the multiplex PCR reads with MiXCR. The sample holds some 130,000 distinct CDR3 sequences, about 25% seen once. Sample: glioma tissue, nonneoplastic brain tissue, or PBMCs (not recorded which). These receptors were collected from a human donor with low-grade glioma or glioblastoma, undergoing nonglioma brain surgery, or in good health (not recorded which).

This chain connects TRBV3-1 to TRBJ2-2, with D possibly being TRBD1 or TRBD2 (5 bases each). Germline CDR1 is LGHDT and CDR2 is YNNKEL (reference sequence). Trimming shortened V by 1 base and J by 4 bases, and 7 bases separated the two germline ends. The CDR3 totals 14 residues. The CDR3 DNA reads as TGTGCCAGCAGCCAAGGGGGGACCACCGGGGAGCTGTTTTTT. Amino acid sequence: CASSQGGTTGELFF.

This clonotype appeared a few times. The chain joins TRBV2 to TRBJ1-2; D may be TRBD1 (6 bases). The V gene lost 5 bases and the J gene lost 3 bases, with 16 bases spanning the gap. Germline-derived CDR1 and CDR2 are SNHLY and FYNNEI. The CDR3 has 15 amino acids. CDR3 loop: CASSWGRGSDYGYTF. The CDR3, as DNA: TGTGCCAGCAGTTGGGGCAGGGGAAGCGACTATGGCTACACCTTC.

This sequence joins TRBV24-1 and TRBJ2-1; TRBD2 is a possible D gene (5 bases). The CDR3 is 15 residues long. Trimming removed 5 bases from V and 9 bases from J, with 19 bases in between. CDR1 KGHDR and CDR2 SFDVKD come from the germline V gene. The CDR3 DNA reads as TGTGCCACCAGTGCGCCCTGGGCTTCCCTAGCTGAGCAGTTCTTC. As protein: CATSAPWASLAEQFF.

This chain joins TRBV2 and TRBJ1-1; the match to TRBD1 covers 9 bases. The CDR3 is made up of 18 amino acids. Germline V CDR1 and CDR2: SNHLY, FYNNEI. Unmatched junction bases numbered 14, after V lost 6 bases and J lost 0 bases. The CDR3 protein is CASSHGTGPRGMNTEAFF. The CDR3 nucleotides read TGTGCCAGCAGCCACGGGACAGGGCCACGGGGCATGAACACTGAAGCTTTCTTT.

This sequence joins TRBV7-9 and TRBJ2-5; D is perhaps TRBD1 or TRBD2 (5 bases each). The germline V and J ends were trimmed by 7 bases and 2 bases, with 14 bases remaining between them. This CDR3 has 14 residues. CDR1 and CDR2 (germline): SEHNR, FQNEAQ (reference sequence). The CDR3 loop is CASTLRDRQETQYF. In DNA form, the CDR3 reads TGTGCCAGCACCCTAAGGGACCGACAAGAGACCCAGTACTTC.

As for this clonotype: A much bigger clone sits one base away, suggesting this may be a read error. The V gene is TRBV12-3 or TRBV12-4, the J gene TRBJ1-1; the match to TRBD1 covers 7 bases. This CDR3 has 13 residues. Trimming at V came to 6 bases and at J to 4 bases, leaving 5 bases not matched to a gene. The CDR3 DNA reads TGTGCCAGCAGATTACAGGGGATCACTGAAGCTTTCTTT. Protein: CASRLQGITEAFF.

In this sample, this clonotype turned up many times. The gene calls are TRBV20-1 and TRBJ1-2, with D possibly matching TRBD1 (6 bases). The CDR3 length is 13 residues. CDR1 is DFQATT, CDR2 SNEGSKA, per germline (reference sequence). V lost 1 base to trimming and J lost 4 bases, with 10 bases between them. DNA for the CDR3: TGCAGTGCTAGAGGACAGGTTGCCTATGGCTACACCTTC. This codes for CSARGQVAYGYTF.

V gene TRBV2 combines with J gene TRBJ1-6; unclear D gene. The ends were cut back, 5 bases at V and 8 bases at J, with 13 bases in the middle. This CDR3 comprises 14 residues. In germline, CDR1 is SNHLY, CDR2 FYNNEI. The CDR3 nucleotides are TGTGCCAGCAGTCTTTGGGGTACTGATTCACCCCTCCACTTT. It codes for CASSLWGTDSPLHF. Variable domain in full (rest from reference TRBV2 and TRBJ1-6): EPEVTQTPSHQVTQMGQEVILRCVPISNHLYFYWYRQILGQKVEFLVSFYNNEISEKSEIFDDQFSVERPDGSNFTLKIRSTKLEDSAMYFCASSLWGTDSPLHFGNGTRLTVT.

This clonotype has at least ten counts. The chain has TRBV7-2 and TRBJ1-1; no clear D gene. V was shortened by 6 bases and J by 2 bases, with 4 bases between the two germline ends. Germline-derived CDR1 and CDR2 are SGHTA and FQGNSA. This CDR3 region has 11 residues. The CDR3 protein is CASRSNTEAFF. CDR3 DNA: TGTGCCAGCAGATCTAACACTGAAGCTTTCTTT.

Concerning this clonotype itself: A read error is possible here, since a much larger clone lies one base away. The CDR3 protein is CASSPPSRRRNQPQHF. In DNA, the CDR3 is TGTGCCAGCAGTCCGCCGAGCCGGAGGCGCAATCAGCCCCAGCATTTT. This rearrangement joins TRBV28 to TRBJ1-5; D unresolved. This CDR3 has 16 residues. The ends were cut back, 5 bases at V and 2 bases at J, with 16 bases in the middle. Germline lookup yields CDR1 MDHEN and CDR2 SYDVKM.

This clonotype was counted many times. This chain joins TRBV6-1 and TRBJ2-1; 10 bases map to TRBD2. Trimming took 4 bases from V and 1 from J; bases not matched to a gene: 4. Looked up from germline, CDR1 is MNHNS and CDR2 is SASEGT. This CDR3 spans 16 amino acids. For the CDR3, the DNA is TGTGCCAGCAGTGCCCAGACTAGCGGGTCCTACAATGAGCAGTTCTTC. As protein: CASSAQTSGSYNEQFF.

V and J are TRBV5-1 and TRBJ1-5, with a tentative D call TRBD1 (5 bases). Trimming took off 4 bases at V and 1 base at J, with 12 bases between the two ends. The CDR3 runs to 15 residues. From germline, CDR1 is SGHRS and CDR2 YFSETQ. CDR3 region: CASSEEGTSNQPQHF. The CDR3 DNA reads as TGCGCCAGCAGCGAGGAGGGGACCAGCAATCAGCCCCAGCATTTT. Filled out from reference TRBV5-1 and TRBJ1-5, the complete variable domain reads KAGVTQTPRYLIKTRGQQVTLSCSPISGHRSVSWYQQTPGQGLQFLFEYFSETQRNKGNFPGRFSGRQFSNSRSEMNVSTLELGDSALYLCASSEEGTSNQPQHFGDGTRLSIL.

In its sample, this clonotype was seen a few times. This sequence joins TRBV7-8 and TRBJ2-7; 9 nucleotides align to TRBD1. V shed 6 bases, J shed 1 base, and the junction held 4 bases outside the gene matches. CDR3 length: 14 amino acids. Germline assignment: CDR1 SGHVS and CDR2 FQNEAQ. CDR3 nucleotide sequence: TGTGCCAGCAGAATCGGGACAGGGTCCTACGAGCAGTACGTC. Amino acids: CASRIGTGSYEQYV.

A few counts support this clonotype. The chain links TRBV7-9 to TRBJ1-6, with D unclear. The CDR3 sequence is 15 residues long. V gave up 1 base and J gave up 9 bases, with 13 bases separating them. Germline assignment: CDR1 SEHNR and CDR2 FQNEAQ (reference sequence). DNA for the CDR3: TGTGCCAGCAGCTTAGGAAGGCGTAAGGGTTCACCCCTCCACTTT. It is translated as CASSLGRRKGSPLHF.

This chain joins TRBV18 and TRBJ2-1; D remains ambiguous. The V end lost 3 bases, the J end lost 3 bases, and 9 bases lay between the germline ends. The CDR3 has 14 residues. The germline gives CDR1 KGHSH, CDR2 LQKENI. The CDR3 sequence: CASSPDGIYNEQFF. The CDR3, as DNA: TGTGCCAGCTCACCGGACGGTATCTACAATGAGCAGTTCTTC.

The rearrangement joins TRBV6-6 to TRBJ2-3; D unresolved. With 6 bases removed from V and 2 bases from J, the gap between germline ends came to 12 bases. This CDR3 is 14 amino acids long. Looked up from germline, CDR1 is MNHNY and CDR2 is SVGAGI (reference sequence). The CDR3 DNA reads TGTGCCAGCAGGGGAACGATCCTCACAGATACGCAGTATTTT. This translates into CASRGTILTDTQYF.

This clonotype was recorded many times. The rearrangement links TRBV20-1 to TRBJ2-1, with D uncertain. Trimming took 0 bases from V and 7 from J, leaving 1 base between them. Germline CDR1 DFQATT, CDR2 SNEGSKA (reference sequence). This CDR3 contains 10 residues. The DNA of the CDR3 is TGCAGTGCTAGAGATAATGAGCAGTTCTTC. Protein: CSARDNEQFF.